A selection of T cell receptor beta chains follows, all from one sample in a study of T cell repertoires in cytomegalovirus infection. TCRdb itself ran the reads through MiXCR, one entry per CDR3 protein. The sample includes a few hundred thousand distinct CDR3 sequences, 9% to 9.5% of them seen just once. What was sequenced was PBMCs. These receptors came from a human donor in good health (CMV status not recorded). Some clones in this sample may be carry-over from other donors' samples. CDR3s include the opening cysteine and the closing phenylalanine or tryptophan. D genes are given only for firm matches. The listing skips clone size in some rows; elsewhere it reads once, few, many or a size class.

size,length,J,D,V,DNA,CDR3
many,14,TRBJ1-1,NA,TRBV27,TGTGCCAGTAACCCGGGGGTTGCGAACACTGAAGCTTTCTTT,CASNPGVANTEAFF
few,17,TRBJ1-6,TRBD1,TRBV7-2,TGTGCCAGCAGCGTTCGAGGTGGGACAGAGTATAATTCACCCCTCCACTTT,CASSVRGGTEYNSPLHF
NA,15,TRBJ2-3,NA,TRBV11-3,TGTGCCAGCAGCCGGGGAGGGGGGCCAACAGATACGCAGTATTTT,CASSRGGGPTDTQYF
NA,15,TRBJ1-1,NA,TRBV7-6,TGTGCCAGCAGCCCCGGACCGGACCCGAACACTGAAGCTTTCTTT,CASSPGPDPNTEAFF
many,14,TRBJ2-5,NA,TRBV7-2,TGTGCCAGCGGGAAGGGGGTCTTACAAGAGACCCAGTACTTC,CASGKGVLQETQYF
NA,18,TRBJ2-5,NA,TRBV15,TGTGCCACCAGCAGAGGACAAGTCTTGTGGGAGGAGGGAGAGACCCAGTACTTC,CATSRGQVLWEEGETQYF
NA,14,TRBJ2-2,TRBD2,TRBV20-1,TGCAGTGCTGCCCGGGGGGGGAACACCGGGGAGCTGTTTTTT,CSAARGGNTGELFF
many,14,TRBJ1-5,TRBD1,TRBV12-3/TRBV12-4,TGTGCCAGCAGTCCCAACAGGGGGCATCAGCCCCAGCATTTT,CASSPNRGHQPQHF
NA,16,TRBJ2-7,NA,TRBV4-2,TGTGCCAGCAGCCAAGATGTCCTGGATTTACTGGACGAGCAGTACTTC,CASSQDVLDLLDEQYF
few,15,TRBJ1-5,NA,TRBV19,TGTGCCAGTAGCCCCTCGATGAGGGCTGCTCAGCCCCAGCATTTT,CASSPSMRAAQPQHF
NA,17,TRBJ2-3,TRBD2,TRBV7-2,TGTGCCAACAGCCCCTGGGGGGGGGGGGGGAACACAGAGACGCAGTATTTT,CANSPWGGGGNTETQYF
NA,11,TRBJ1-1,NA,TRBV6-2/TRBV6-3,TGTGCCAGCACCTCTGCGGGGGGAGCTTTCTTT,CASTSAGGAFF
many,14,TRBJ2-3,NA,TRBV7-2,TGTGCCAGCAGCTTAGCCCCAGCTGCAGATACGCAGTATTTT,CASSLAPAADTQYF
many,14,TRBJ2-7,NA,TRBV7-2,TGTGCCAGCAGCTTACTGCGGGATTTCTACGAGCAGTACTTC,CASSLLRDFYEQYF
NA,16,TRBJ1-2,NA,TRBV2,TGTGCCAGCAGTGAAGGAATTCGGACGGATCTTTATGGCTACACCTTC,CASSEGIRTDLYGYTF
NA,15,TRBJ2-5,TRBD1,TRBV20-1,TGCAGTGCCCTCCCGGACAGGGGGAATCAAGAGACCCAGTACTTC,CSALPDRGNQETQYF
few,14,TRBJ2-7,NA,TRBV6-6,TGTGCCAGCAGAGATACCGGGACCACCTACGAGCAGTACTTC,CASRDTGTTYEQYF
few,17,TRBJ1-1,TRBD1,TRBV6-6,TGTGCCAGCACCGACCGGGACAGGCGCCGTATTGACACTGAAGCTTTCTTT,CASTDRDRRRIDTEAFF
few,13,TRBJ1-2,NA,TRBV28,TGTGCCAGCAGTCCTGGGGGCAGGGGAGGCTACACCTTC,CASSPGGRGGYTF
NA,17,TRBJ2-1,TRBD2,TRBV7-2,TGTGCCAGCAGCTTAGCGACTAGCGGGGGTTTTTACAATGAGCAGTTCTTC,CASSLATSGGFYNEQFF
many,13,TRBJ2-7,NA,TRBV7-9,TGTGCCAGCAGCTTAGATTTGCTCTACGAGCAGTACTTC,CASSLDLLYEQYF
many,20,TRBJ2-2,TRBD2,TRBV7-2,TGTGCCAGCAGCTTAGGCCCGATCGGACTAGCGGGGGGCAACTACGGGGAGCTGTTTTTT,CASSLGPIGLAGGNYGELFF
NA,13,TRBJ2-5,NA,TRBV19,TGTGCCAGTAGTATGGGGCAGGGGGAGACCCAGTACTTC,CASSMGQGETQYF
NA,13,TRBJ1-2,NA,TRBV7-8,TGTGCCAGCAGCCTTCAGGGATGGGGCGGCTACACCTTC,CASSLQGWGGYTF
few,18,TRBJ2-3,TRBD2,TRBV12-3/TRBV12-4,TGTGCCAGCAGTTTGCTGGGACTAGCGGAGGGAAGCACAGATACGCAGTATTTT,CASSLLGLAEGSTDTQYF